This T cell receptor (beta chain) is from a study of blood T cells in healthy people across ages. Findings and limits, study-wide: Naive T cell percentage strongly correlated with TCR beta diversity. Estimated diversity across one million T cells was deemed an underestimate.

About this clonotype itself: What it binds is unknown.

The CDR3 loop spans 17 amino acids. CDR1 and CDR2 (germline): DFQATT, SNEGSKA (reference sequence). The V end was cut by 0 bases, the J end by 2 bases, with 14 bases between. Primed by a sample-barcoded 5' primer and a J-beta primer mix, a second PCR proceeded for about 7 to 12 cycles. Every single cDNA molecule received a tag from a template-switch adaptor with 12 random nucleotides. MiXCR, run by TCRdb on the 5' RACE reads, gives a single entry per CDR3 protein. Of 1.6 million or so distinct CDR3 sequences in the sample, about 31% were seen once. The source material was blood. The gene calls are TRBV20-1 and TRBJ1-6; tentatively, D is TRBD1 (6 bases). The source is a woman in her thirties in good health. The CDR3 loop reads CSARDPVGGTYNSPLHF. In DNA, the CDR3 is TGCAGTGCTAGAGACCCGGTGGGGGGCACCTATAATTCACCCCTCCACTTT.